This is a list of T cell receptor beta chains from one sample in a study of CD8+CD57+ T cells in acquired aplastic anemia. TCRdb used MiXCR to reprocess the reads, holding one entry per CDR3 protein. The profile shows approximately 80,000 distinct CDR3 sequences, around 70% of them singletons. Source material: sorted CD4+, CD8+, or CD8+CD57+ T cells (not recorded which) from PBMCs. All receptors derive from a human donor with aplastic anemia. CDR3s include the opening cysteine and the closing phenylalanine or tryptophan. The D gene is left open where the match is weak. Expanded clones are given a class, and other clones once, few, many or no size at all.

DNA: TGCGCCAGCAGCCAGTCAGGGGGCATGAACACTGAAGCTTTCTTT; CDR3: CASSQSGGMNTEAFF; D: TRBD1; J: TRBJ1-1; size: many; V: TRBV4-1
DNA: TGTGCCAGTACCAGGGAGGGCTCGTCACCCCTCCACTTT; CDR3: CASTREGSSPLHF; D: -; J: TRBJ1-6; size: few; V: TRBV19
DNA: TGTGCCAGCAGCCGAGACACAGACTATGGCTACACCTTC; CDR3: CASSRDTDYGYTF; D: -; J: TRBJ1-2; size: few; V: TRBV7-9
DNA: TGTGCCAGCAGTGTATTTAGCCGATGGGGGTATTTT; CDR3: CASSVFSRWGYF; D: -; J: TRBJ2-3; size: -; V: TRBV2
DNA: TGCAGTGCTAGTCCGATGCGTGGGACAGGGGCCTACGAGCAGTACTTC; CDR3: CSASPMRGTGAYEQYF; D: TRBD1; J: TRBJ2-7; size: few; V: TRBV20-1
DNA: TGTGCCAGCAGCTCCGGACAGGGGGCCGGCGAGCAGTACTTC; CDR3: CASSSGQGAGEQYF; D: TRBD1; J: TRBJ2-7; size: -; V: TRBV7-9
DNA: TGTGCCAGCAGTCTACAGCGGCCACCCCTCCACTTT; CDR3: CASSLQRPPLHF; D: -; J: TRBJ1-6; size: -; V: TRBV9
DNA: TGTGCCATCAGTGAAGTTTCCGGGGCTAGCGGGAACTACGAGCAGTACTTC; CDR3: CAISEVSGASGNYEQYF; D: TRBD2; J: TRBJ2-7; size: -; V: TRBV10-3
DNA: TGCGCCAGCAGCCAAGACCTCTACCGGGTTTACGAGCAGTACTTC; CDR3: CASSQDLYRVYEQYF; D: -; J: TRBJ2-7; size: many; V: TRBV4-1
DNA: TGTGCCAGCAGCTTCGGGACAGGGCGGAAGACCCAGTACTTC; CDR3: CASSFGTGRKTQYF; D: TRBD1; J: TRBJ2-5; size: once; V: TRBV7-8
DNA: TGTGCCAGCAGCTTAGAGCGGCGGGGGGGCCTTGAGACCCAGTACTTC; CDR3: CASSLERRGGLETQYF; D: TRBD2; J: TRBJ2-5; size: -; V: TRBV7-7
DNA: TGTGCCAGCAGTGAGGGCTCATCCTACGAGCAGTACTTC; CDR3: CASSEGSSYEQYF; D: -; J: TRBJ2-7; size: -; V: TRBV6-1
DNA: TGCAGTGCTAGGCCCACAGGGTTCGATGAAAAACTGTTTTTT; CDR3: CSARPTGFDEKLFF; D: -; J: TRBJ1-4; size: -; V: TRBV20-1
DNA: TGTGCCAGTCGGACTGTGCTAGCTAACTATGGCTACACCTTC; CDR3: CASRTVLANYGYTF; D: -; J: TRBJ1-2; size: once; V: TRBV19
DNA: TGCAGCGTTATAGCCGGGACTAGCTTCGTGAATGAGCAGTTCTTC; CDR3: CSVIAGTSFVNEQFF; D: TRBD2; J: TRBJ2-1; size: -; V: TRBV29-1
DNA: TGTGCCACCAGTGATTTGGATAGCAATCAGCCCCAGCATTTT; CDR3: CATSDLDSNQPQHF; D: -; J: TRBJ1-5; size: -; V: TRBV24-1
DNA: TGTGCCACCACAGGAAAGAGCGGGGAGTCAATACAAGAGACCCAGTACTTC; CDR3: CATTGKSGESIQETQYF; D: TRBD2; J: TRBJ2-5; size: -; V: TRBV15
DNA: TGCGCCAGCAGCTCCGCAGGGACCTACGAGCAGTACTTC; CDR3: CASSSAGTYEQYF; D: -; J: TRBJ2-7; size: -; V: TRBV5-1
DNA: TGTGCCAGCAGCCTCGGTGGAGGGGGCTCCTACGAGCAGTACTTC; CDR3: CASSLGGGGSYEQYF; D: -; J: TRBJ2-7; size: -; V: TRBV7-2
DNA: TGTGCCAGCAGTTACGGGGTCAACAATGGCTACACCTTC; CDR3: CASSYGVNNGYTF; D: -; J: TRBJ1-2; size: -; V: TRBV6-5
DNA: TGTGCCACCGGGGTGGGAGAGCAGTACTTC; CDR3: CATGVGEQYF; D: -; J: TRBJ2-7; size: once; V: TRBV7-6
DNA: TGCAGCGTTGGGAGGGCGAGGGGAGGACAAGAGACCCAGTACTTC; CDR3: CSVGRARGGQETQYF; D: -; J: TRBJ2-5; size: -; V: TRBV29-1
DNA: TGCGCCAGCAGCCTAGCGGGGCCGTCCTACAATGAGCAGTTCTTC; CDR3: CASSLAGPSYNEQFF; D: TRBD2; J: TRBJ2-1; size: -; V: TRBV5-1
DNA: TGTGCCAGCAGTCTACTAGCGGGAGCCCCCAATGAGCAGTTCTTC; CDR3: CASSLLAGAPNEQFF; D: TRBD2; J: TRBJ2-1; size: few; V: TRBV12-3/TRBV12-4
DNA: TGCAGTGCTAGAAAATACAGGGGGCGGGGCGAGCAGTACTTC; CDR3: CSARKYRGRGEQYF; D: TRBD1; J: TRBJ2-7; size: few; V: TRBV20-1
DNA: TGTGCCAGCAGTGTTGGGACAGCGTACTTC; CDR3: CASSVGTAYF; D: TRBD1; J: TRBJ2-7; size: -; V: TRBV2
DNA: TGTGCCAGCAGCTTAGCAGTAACGCCGCATAGCACTGAAGCTTTCTTT; CDR3: CASSLAVTPHSTEAFF; D: -; J: TRBJ1-1; size: -; V: TRBV7-8
DNA: TGCAGTGCTAGAGTCAGGGGTGAGCAGTTCTTC; CDR3: CSARVRGEQFF; D: -; J: TRBJ2-1; size: -; V: TRBV20-1
DNA: TGTGCAGGAGGGTCAGATACGCAGTATTTT; CDR3: CAGGSDTQYF; D: -; J: TRBJ2-3; size: -; V: TRBV7-2
DNA: TGTGCCAGCAGCTTTAGTCCGGATCAGCCCCAGCATTTT; CDR3: CASSFSPDQPQHF; D: -; J: TRBJ1-5; size: -; V: TRBV7-8
DNA: TGTGCCAGCAGCTTAGTAGAACAGGGGGTCTACGAGCAGTACTTC; CDR3: CASSLVEQGVYEQYF; D: TRBD1; J: TRBJ2-7; size: -; V: TRBV7-9
DNA: TGTGCCAGCAGCCCCCCCGGCAGGGAGACCCAGTACTTC; CDR3: CASSPPGRETQYF; D: -; J: TRBJ2-5; size: -; V: TRBV25-1
DNA: TGTGCCAGCAGCTTAGTCGCAGGGGCTGGAAACACCATATATTTT; CDR3: CASSLVAGAGNTIYF; D: -; J: TRBJ1-3; size: few; V: TRBV7-9
DNA: TGCAGTGCTAGAGATTACTACGAGCAGTACTTC; CDR3: CSARDYYEQYF; D: -; J: TRBJ2-7; size: -; V: TRBV20-1
DNA: TGTGCCAGCAGCTTAGCGGCCTCCAACACTGAAGCTTTCTTT; CDR3: CASSLAASNTEAFF; D: -; J: TRBJ1-1; size: -; V: TRBV7-6
DNA: TGTGCCAGCAGCTTAGATCCGGGCTACGAGCAGTACTTC; CDR3: CASSLDPGYEQYF; D: -; J: TRBJ2-7; size: -; V: TRBV7-2
DNA: TGTGCCAGCACCCACACTCCTAGCGGGGCTCAAGAGACCCAGTACTTC; CDR3: CASTHTPSGAQETQYF; D: TRBD2; J: TRBJ2-5; size: once; V: TRBV24-1
DNA: TGCAGTGCTAGGGACCTACTAGCCAGTGAGACCCAGTACTTC; CDR3: CSARDLLASETQYF; D: -; J: TRBJ2-5; size: -; V: TRBV20-1
DNA: TGCGCCAGTTGTAAATCGGGGGGAGACGATGAGCAGTTCTTC; CDR3: CASCKSGGDDEQFF; D: TRBD2; J: TRBJ2-1; size: -; V: TRBV10-2
DNA: TGTGCCAGCAGTGCCGGCCGGGAAACCTACGAGCAGTACTTC; CDR3: CASSAGRETYEQYF; D: -; J: TRBJ2-7; size: -; V: TRBV2
DNA: TGCAGTGCTTGGACAGGGCCCTACGAGCAGTACTTC; CDR3: CSAWTGPYEQYF; D: TRBD1; J: TRBJ2-7; size: -; V: TRBV20-1
DNA: TGTGCCAGCAGGGATGGCTACGAGCAGTACTTC; CDR3: CASRDGYEQYF; D: -; J: TRBJ2-7; size: -; V: TRBV6-1
DNA: TGCAGTGCTAGCAACACAGGGAGTATGGGGGAGCTGTTTTTT; CDR3: CSASNTGSMGELFF; D: -; J: TRBJ2-2; size: -; V: TRBV20-1
DNA: TGTGCCACCAAACCGGGACTAGATGCTTCGGTGGATACGCAGTATTTT; CDR3: CATKPGLDASVDTQYF; D: TRBD2; J: TRBJ2-3; size: -; V: TRBV10-3
DNA: TGCGCCAGCAGCAGACCAAGCGGGGAGGAGACCCAGTACTTC; CDR3: CASSRPSGEETQYF; D: TRBD2; J: TRBJ2-5; size: -; V: TRBV5-5
DNA: TGTGCCAGCAGTGAGCCAAGAGAAGTTCAAGAGACCCAGTACTTC; CDR3: CASSEPREVQETQYF; D: -; J: TRBJ2-5; size: -; V: TRBV2
DNA: TGCAGTGCCGAGACTAGCGGGGCCTACGAGCAGTACTTC; CDR3: CSAETSGAYEQYF; D: TRBD2; J: TRBJ2-7; size: -; V: TRBV20-1
DNA: TGCGCCAGCAGGACTAGCGGGGGGACCACAGATACGCAGTATTTT; CDR3: CASRTSGGTTDTQYF; D: TRBD2; J: TRBJ2-3; size: -; V: TRBV10-2
DNA: TGTGCCAGCAGCCAGACAGCTCCGAGCGGGCAGTACTTC; CDR3: CASSQTAPSGQYF; D: -; J: TRBJ2-7; size: -; V: TRBV14
DNA: TGTGCCAGCAGCTCAACGCGCGATCAGCCCCAGCATTTT; CDR3: CASSSTRDQPQHF; D: -; J: TRBJ1-5; size: -; V: TRBV7-6
DNA: TGTGCCAGCAGGCCTACAACGGACAGGGCGGAGGAGACCCAGTACTTC; CDR3: CASRPTTDRAEETQYF; D: TRBD1; J: TRBJ2-5; size: -; V: TRBV7-2
DNA: TGTGCCAGTAGTATTGCACCAGGGACAGCGAATCAGCCCCAGCATTTT; CDR3: CASSIAPGTANQPQHF; D: TRBD1; J: TRBJ1-5; size: -; V: TRBV19